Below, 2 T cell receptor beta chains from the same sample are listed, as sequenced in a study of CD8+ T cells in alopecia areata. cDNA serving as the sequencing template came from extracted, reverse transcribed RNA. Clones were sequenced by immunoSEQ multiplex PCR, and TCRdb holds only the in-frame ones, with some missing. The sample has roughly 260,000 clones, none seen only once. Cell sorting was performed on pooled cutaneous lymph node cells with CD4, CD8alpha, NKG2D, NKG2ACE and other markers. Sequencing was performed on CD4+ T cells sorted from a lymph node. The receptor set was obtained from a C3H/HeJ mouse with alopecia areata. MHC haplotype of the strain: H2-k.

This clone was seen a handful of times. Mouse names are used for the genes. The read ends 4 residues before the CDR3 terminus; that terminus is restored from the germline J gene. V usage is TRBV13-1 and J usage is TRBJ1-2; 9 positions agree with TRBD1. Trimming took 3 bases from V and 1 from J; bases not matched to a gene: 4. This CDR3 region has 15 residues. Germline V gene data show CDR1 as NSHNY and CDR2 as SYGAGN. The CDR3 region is CASSGEGQGNSDYTF. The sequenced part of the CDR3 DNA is TGTGCCAGCAGTGGCGAGGGACAGGGAAACTCC.

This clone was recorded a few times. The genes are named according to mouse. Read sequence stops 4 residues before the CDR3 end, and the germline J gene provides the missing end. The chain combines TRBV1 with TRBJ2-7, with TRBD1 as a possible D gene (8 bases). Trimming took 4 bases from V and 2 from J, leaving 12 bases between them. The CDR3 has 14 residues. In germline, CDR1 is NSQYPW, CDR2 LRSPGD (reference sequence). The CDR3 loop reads CTCSETGGAYEQYF. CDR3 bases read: TGCACCTGCAGTGAAACAGGGGGGGCCTAT.